The 21 T cell receptor beta chains given below trace back to one sample, sequenced in a study of post-analysis software for immune sequencing data. What these receptors recognize is not known. Researchers reported that TCR beta cDNA libraries carried unique molecular identifiers. TCRdb used MiXCR to reprocess the PCR reads, holding one entry per CDR3 protein. The sample lists about 800,000 distinct CDR3 sequences; 25% to 30% were seen once. Study-level findings and limits: With TRBV5-6, TRBV5-1 and TRBV20-1 included, 4 to 6 TRBV segments were more frequent in patients than in controls.

The sample was blood. These receptors were obtained from a girl aged 5-17 years with multiple sclerosis.

This chain uses TRBV12-3 or TRBV12-4 with TRBJ1-1, with D hard to call. CDR3 length: 13 residues. V lost 7 bases to trimming and J lost 9 bases, with 18 bases between them. The CDR3 region is CASTLRWGVQAFF. CDR3 DNA sequence: TGTGCCAGCACCCTACGGTGGGGTGTACAAGCTTTCTTT.

The chain has TRBV5-1 and TRBJ2-2, with 9 bases identical to TRBD1. This CDR3 region has 16 residues. Germline CDR1 reads SGHRS; CDR2 reads YFSETQ. V gave up 0 bases and J gave up 0 bases; unmatched junction bases: 0. DNA of the CDR3: TGCGCCAGCAGCTTGGACAGGGGGCCGAACACCGGGGAGCTGTTTTTT. Residues: CASSLDRGPNTGELFF.

This clonotype was seen more than once but under ten times. The chain carries TRBV4-3 and TRBJ2-7, with D uncertain. The CDR3 loop spans 16 amino acids. V gave up 0 bases and J gave up 1 base, with 13 bases separating them. Germline V gene lookup returns CDR1 LGHNA and CDR2 YSLEER. The chain's CDR3 is CASSQDSPPASYEQYF. The CDR3 DNA reads as TGCGCCAGCAGCCAAGATAGCCCACCAGCGTCCTACGAGCAGTACTTC.

In nucleotides, the CDR3 is TGCAGCGCCCGCCCCGGAGCAGGGGGAGTAACTAGCGGGAGGGCCGTGAATGAGCAGTACTTC. Translated, it gives CSARPGAGGVTSGRAVNEQYF. The chain joins TRBV29-1 to TRBJ2-5; 13 nucleotides align to TRBD2. V lost 7 bases and J lost 11; bases outside the gene matches: 34. CDR1 and CDR2 from the germline V gene are SQVTM and ANQGSEA. The CDR3 totals 21 residues.

This clonotype was seen at least ten times. V is TRBV27 and J is TRBJ2-1; D may be TRBD1 (6 bases). The CDR3 has 15 residues. The V gene lost 3 bases and the J gene lost 4 bases, with 13 bases spanning the gap. Germline assignment: CDR1 MNHEY and CDR2 SMNVEV (reference sequence). The CDR3 is CASSFSGVGYNEQFF. CDR3 in DNA: TGTGCCAGCAGTTTTTCAGGGGTAGGGTACAATGAGCAGTTCTTC.

The rearrangement joins TRBV6-2 or TRBV6-3 to TRBJ1-5, with D maybe TRBD1 (5 bases). V shed 7 bases and J shed 8 bases, with 21 bases lying between them. The CDR3 loop spans 15 amino acids. Germline-derived CDR1 and CDR2 are MNHEY and SVGEGT. The CDR3 DNA reads TGTGCCAGCACGGACCCAACAGGCACCGGGGAGCCCCAGCATTTT. Amino acids: CASTDPTGTGEPQHF.

The V call is TRBV29-1, the J call TRBJ1-1; D might be TRBD1 (6 bases). Germline lookup yields CDR1 SQVTM and CDR2 ANQGSEA. The length of the CDR3 is 16 residues. Deletions cut 4 bases from V and 5 bases from J, with 23 bases between. This CDR3 reads CSVVGGTGGASTEAFF. CDR3 sequence (DNA): TGCAGCGTTGTTGGGGGAACGGGGGGCGCTTCGACTGAAGCTTTCTTT.

The chain is built from TRBV5-1 and TRBJ2-7, with 13 positions matching TRBD2. The CDR3 contains 14 residues. J was trimmed by 4 bases and V by 5 bases; bases with no gene match: 3. Germline-derived CDR1 and CDR2 are SGHRS and YFSETQ. This chain's CDR3 is CASSGTSGIYEQYF. For the CDR3, the DNA is TGCGCCAGCAGTGGGACTAGCGGGATTTACGAGCAGTACTTC. Full variable domain (missing parts from reference TRBV5-1 and TRBJ2-7): KAGVTQTPRYLIKTRGQQVTLSCSPISGHRSVSWYQQTPGQGLQFLFEYFSETQRNKGNFPGRFSGRQFSNSRSEMNVSTLELGDSALYLCASSGTSGIYEQYFGPGTRLTVT.

V and J are TRBV7-2 and TRBJ2-3, with 8 bases aligning to TRBD1. V lost 5 bases to trimming and J lost 7 bases; unmatched junction nucleotides: 11. The CDR3 length is 15 residues. The germline gives CDR1 SGHTA, CDR2 FQGNSA. The CDR3 sequence: CASSALGQGQHTQYF. DNA for the CDR3: TGTGCCAGCAGCGCTCTAGGACAGGGCCAGCATACGCAGTATTTT.

This clonotype was seen ten or more times. This chain links TRBV7-2 with TRBJ2-7; 9 positions match TRBD2. The ends lost 5 bases at V and 2 bases at J; junction bases unmatched: 7. The CDR3 is 15 residues long. Germline CDR1 is SGHTA and CDR2 is FQGNSA. The chain's CDR3 is CASSAMTSGTYEQYF. CDR3 coding DNA: TGTGCCAGCAGCGCGATGACTAGCGGTACCTACGAGCAGTACTTC. The full variable domain, rest sourced from reference TRBV7-2 and TRBJ2-7, is GAGVSQSPSNKVTEKGKDVELRCDPISGHTALYWYRQSLGQGLEFLIYFQGNSAPDKSGLPSDRFSAERTGGSVSTLTIQRTQQEDSAVYLCASSAMTSGTYEQYFGPGTRLTVT.

V is TRBV5-6 and J is TRBJ2-1; tentative D call: TRBD2 (7 bases). Germline V gives CDR1 SGHDT, CDR2 YYEEEE. The germline V and J ends were trimmed by 1 base and 9 bases, with 14 bases remaining between them. This CDR3 region has 14 residues. CDR3 bases: TGTGCCAGCAGCTTGCCCGGGGGGCCCGTTGAGCAGTTCTTC. It codes for CASSLPGGPVEQFF.

Worth noting for this clonotype: A read error may be the cause here, since a much bigger clone is one base away. V is TRBV4-1 and J is TRBJ1-6, with unresolved D. Germline V CDR1 and CDR2: MGHRA, YSYEKL. CDR3 length: 12 residues. The CDR3 loop is CARSLGNSPLHF. The CDR3 region has the DNA TGCGCCCGCAGCCTTGGGAATTCACCCCTCCACTTT.

This clonotype was detected a few times. CDR3 sequence (DNA): TGTGCCAGCAGCTTAGCTTTGAGCTCCTACGAGCAGTACTTC. Its translation: CASSLALSSYEQYF. V and J are TRBV7-2 and TRBJ2-7; D gene ambiguous. The CDR3 has 14 amino acids. With 0 bases removed from V and 0 bases from J, the gap between germline ends came to 6 bases. Germline V CDR1 and CDR2: SGHTA, FQGNSA.

This clonotype was seen more than once but under ten times. The chain uses TRBV4-3 and TRBJ2-1; 7 positions match TRBD2. The CDR3 sequence is 17 residues long. V trimming: 4 bases; J trimming: 4 bases; junction bases outside the gene matches: 13. The germline CDR1 and CDR2 sequences are LGHNA and YSLEER. Here the CDR3 reads CASSPKIPTSSYNEQFF. The CDR3, as DNA: TGCGCCAGCAGCCCAAAGATCCCGACTAGCTCATACAATGAGCAGTTCTTC.

The V gene is TRBV24-1, the J gene TRBJ2-1; D is possibly TRBD1 (6 bases). The CDR3 extends over 15 amino acids. CDR1 and CDR2 (germline): KGHDR, SFDVKD. Trimming removed 3 bases at V and 8 bases at J, with 16 bases between. The CDR3 is CATSDVGGRDDEQFF. Written as DNA, the CDR3 is TGTGCCACCAGTGATGTTGGGGGCAGGGACGATGAGCAGTTCTTC.

In this sample, this clonotype turned up a few times. The rearrangement uses TRBV7-2 and TRBJ2-7; D is tentatively TRBD1 or TRBD2 (5 bases each). The CDR3 length is 16 residues. The V gene's germline CDR1 is SGHTA and CDR2 FQGNSA. Trimming removed 5 bases from V and 5 bases from J, with 22 bases in between. CDR3: CASSRTGAPPVHEQYF. CDR3 in DNA: TGTGCCAGCAGCCGCACCGGGGCTCCTCCGGTCCACGAGCAGTACTTC.

This clonotype was detected only a few times. This chain uses TRBV7-2 with TRBJ2-3; a weak D match, TRBD2 (5 bases). The CDR3 runs 15 residues. Germline-derived CDR1 and CDR2 are SGHTA and FQGNSA. The V and J ends lost 5 bases and 6 bases respectively, with 18 bases between them. This CDR3 is CASSPTRVPQDTQYF. The DNA for the CDR3 is TGTGCCAGCAGCCCAACTAGAGTCCCGCAGGATACGCAGTATTTT.

Points on this clonotype: The junction and the germline gene differ at one end; a read error may be behind it. The chain joins TRBV29-1 to TRBJ1-2; D remains ambiguous. Germline values: CDR1 SQVTM, CDR2 ANQGSEA. This CDR3 has 13 residues. The CDR3 DNA reads as TGCAGCGTCGTAGGCGGACCGACCTATGGCTACATCTTC. Its translation is CSVVGGPTYGYIF. The full variable domain, in which reference TRBV29-1 and TRBJ1-2 provide the parts outside the CDR3, is SAVISQKPSRDICQRGTSLTIQCQVDSQVTMMFWYRQQPGQSLTLIATANQGSEATYESGFVIDKFPISRPNLTFSTLTVSNMSPEDSSIYLCSVVGGPTYGYIFGSGTRLTVV.

This clonotype appeared a few times. The V call is TRBV6-1, the J call TRBJ2-6; the match to TRBD1 covers 8 bases. The CDR3 length is 18 residues. Losses at the gene ends were 5 bases for V and 0 bases for J; bases not matched to a gene: 9. Germline CDR1 and CDR2: MNHNS and SASEGT. The CDR3 reads CASSTRQGISSGANVLTF. The CDR3 DNA is TGTGCCAGCAGTACAAGACAGGGGATTAGCTCTGGGGCCAACGTCCTGACTTTC.

This chain links TRBV7-2 with TRBJ2-3; TRBD2 matches 10 bases. The CDR3 is 14 residues long. CDR1 is SGHTA and CDR2 is FQGNSA in the germline V gene. Losses at the gene ends were 6 bases for V and 5 bases for J; bases not matched to a gene: 5. The CDR3 coding sequence is TGTGCCAGCAGTGATAGCGGGAGGAGAGATACGCAGTATTTT. It is translated as CASSDSGRRDTQYF. Together with reference TRBV7-2 and TRBJ2-3, the CDR3 gives the full variable domain: GAGVSQSPSNKVTEKGKDVELRCDPISGHTALYWYRQSLGQGLEFLIYFQGNSAPDKSGLPSDRFSAERTGGSVSTLTIQRTQQEDSAVYLCASSDSGRRDTQYFGPGTRLTVL.

This clonotype appeared a few times. The chain is built from TRBV29-1 and TRBJ1-1, with D unclear. The CDR3 has 12 amino acids. Trimming took off 7 bases at V and 3 bases at J, with 12 bases between the two ends. Germline V gives CDR1 SQVTM, CDR2 ANQGSEA. The CDR3 region is CSGGGLDTEAFF. CDR3 nucleotide sequence: TGCAGCGGCGGCGGGTTGGACACTGAAGCTTTCTTT. Combining the CDR3 with reference TRBV29-1 and TRBJ1-1 gives the whole variable domain SAVISQKPSRDICQRGTSLTIQCQVDSQVTMMFWYRQQPGQSLTLIATANQGSEATYESGFVIDKFPISRPNLTFSTLTVSNMSPEDSSIYLCSGGGLDTEAFFGQGTRLTVV.